This TCR beta chain was identified during a study of blood T cell repertoires in COVID-19. CDR1 and CDR2 (germline): ENHRY, SYGVKD. V dropped 5 bases and J dropped 6; count of bases not matched to a gene: 12. There are 15 residues in the CDR3. Under the authors' procedure: Estimation of nucleated cell counts relied on the amplification of reference gene primers. Clones were read by immunoSEQ multiplex PCR, and TCRdb kept only the in-frame ones, dropping some. The DNA was the basis for D and trimming; V, J and clone size are from that table. The sample holds 150,000 to 200,000 clones, around 86% seen once.

Sequenced input: peripheral blood. This receptor was identified in a man aged 40-50 years with active or convalescent COVID-19. The rearrangement links TRBV10-3 to TRBJ1-2, with 7 bases that match TRBD1. CDR3 sequence: CAISPGTVAENGYTF. CDR3 nucleotides: TGTGCCATCAGTCCCGGGACAGTTGCTGAGAATGGCTACACCTTC.